Presented here are 31 T cell receptor beta chains from one specimen sequenced in a study of T-cell memory formation after mild COVID-19. TCRdb passed the 5' RACE reads through MiXCR, listing each CDR3 protein once. The sample lists hundreds of thousands of distinct CDR3 sequences, 28% occurring once. What was sequenced was PBMCs or a T cell subset sorted from them (not recorded which). The source is an adult woman who had mild COVID-19 (a few samples of this study predate the infection). Cell type and time point are not known.

V gene TRBV7-6 combines with J gene TRBJ2-3; 8 positions match TRBD2. The CDR3 runs to 15 residues. V lost 3 bases, J lost 0 bases, and 2 bases stayed unmatched. The germline CDR1 and CDR2 sequences are SGHVS and FNYEAQ. The CDR3 sequence is CASSFASGSTDTQYF. CDR3 DNA: TGTGCCAGCAGCTTCGCTAGCGGGAGCACAGATACGCAGTATTTT. The variable domain in full, with the rest retrieved from reference TRBV7-6 and TRBJ2-3, is GAGVSQSPRYKVTKRGQDVALRCDPISGHVSLYWYRQALGQGPEFLTYFNYEAQQDKSGLPNDRFSAERPEGSISTLTIQRTEQRDSAMYRCASSFASGSTDTQYFGPGTRLTVL.

This clonotype was found a few times. This chain links TRBV5-5 with TRBJ1-2; no clear D gene. This CDR3 is 14 amino acids long. Trimming took off 0 bases at V and 3 bases at J, with 9 bases between the two ends. Germline V gene data show CDR1 as SGHKS and CDR2 as YYEKEE (reference sequence). CDR3 region: CASSLDVPDYGYTF. The CDR3 DNA is TGTGCCAGCAGCTTGGATGTCCCGGACTATGGCTACACCTTC.

This clonotype was observed a few times. The chain uses TRBV25-1 and TRBJ2-1, with TRBD2 as a possible D gene (5 bases). Trimming removed 1 base from V and 6 bases from J, with 7 bases in between. CDR3 length equals 13 residues. Germline CDR1 MGHDK, CDR2 SYGVNS. The CDR3 is CASSEWTPNEQFF. CDR3 DNA: TGTGCCAGCAGTGAATGGACTCCCAATGAGCAGTTCTTC. Full variable domain (missing parts from reference TRBV25-1 and TRBJ2-1): EADIYQTPRYLVIGTGKKITLECSQTMGHDKMYWYQQDPGMELHLIHYSYGVNSTEKGDLSSESTVSRIRTEHFPLTLESARPSHTSQYLCASSEWTPNEQFFGPGTRLTVL.

In its sample, this clonotype was seen many times. This chain connects TRBV7-3 to TRBJ2-7; D possibly corresponds to TRBD2 (5 bases). The V end lost 5 bases, the J end lost 3 bases, and 11 bases lay between the germline ends. In germline, CDR1 is SGHTA, CDR2 FQGTGA. This CDR3 spans 13 amino acids. This CDR3 reads CASSRSEGYEQYF. CDR3 nucleotide sequence: TGTGCCAGCAGCCGGTCTGAGGGCTACGAGCAGTACTTC. Full variable domain (remainder filled in from reference TRBV7-3 and TRBJ2-7): GAGVSQTPSNKVTEKGKYVELRCDPISGHTALYWYRQSLGQGPEFLIYFQGTGAADDSGLPNDRFFAVRPEGSVSTLKIQRTERGDSAVYLCASSRSEGYEQYFGPGTRLTVT.

The V and J genes are TRBV4-2 and TRBJ2-1, with 9 bases fitting TRBD2. V shed 4 bases and J 7 bases; nucleotides not matched to a gene: 11. CDR3 size: 16 residues. CDR1 LGHNA and CDR2 YNFKEQ come from the germline V gene. CDR3 residues: CASSPERGAMSNEQFF. Here the CDR3 DNA reads TGTGCCAGCAGCCCGGAGCGGGGGGCGATGTCGAATGAGCAGTTCTTC.

J is TRBJ2-1 and V is TRBV7-8, with no clear D. The CDR3 is 14 residues long. V was shortened by 5 bases and J by 7 bases, with 15 bases between the two germline ends. Germline assignment: CDR1 SGHVS and CDR2 FQNEAQ. CDR3: CASSPRTLKNEQFF. The CDR3, as DNA: TGTGCCAGCAGCCCCAGGACCCTTAAAAATGAGCAGTTCTTC.

By share, this clonotype ranks as medium-sized (0.01 to 0.1%). The J gene is TRBJ2-4, the V gene TRBV4-1; the D gene is possibly TRBD1 (6 bases). With 0 bases removed from V and 3 bases from J, the gap between germline ends came to 18 bases. The length of the CDR3 is 18 residues. Per germline, CDR1 MGHRA and CDR2 YSYEKL. CDR3 sequence (DNA): TGCGCCAGCAGCCAAGATGATCCAGGGGCGTCGGGCAAAAACATTCAGTACTTC. Translated, it gives CASSQDDPGASGKNIQYF.

In its sample, this clonotype was seen a few times. The J gene is TRBJ1-1, the V gene TRBV5-5; no clear D. The germline V gene encodes CDR1 SGHKS and CDR2 YYEKEE (reference sequence). Trimming shortened V by 0 bases and J by 6 bases, and 12 bases separated the two germline ends. The CDR3 extends over 14 amino acids. The CDR3 nucleotides read TGTGCCAGCAGCTTGGCCGCAGCTCTCTCTGAAGCTTTCTTT. Residues: CASSLAAALSEAFF.

The chain combines TRBV7-2 with TRBJ2-3, with unresolved D. The germline gives CDR1 SGHTA, CDR2 FQGNSA. With 5 bases removed from V and 1 base from J, the gap between germline ends came to 16 bases. CDR3 length: 16 amino acids. The CDR3 protein is CASSPSTFWGTDTQYF. The CDR3 region has the DNA TGTGCCAGCAGCCCGTCGACGTTCTGGGGCACAGATACGCAGTATTTT.

This clonotype was detected only a few times. This chain connects TRBV12-5 to TRBJ2-1; D gene uncertain. V was shortened by 5 bases and J by 7 bases, with 18 bases between the two germline ends. This CDR3 has 15 amino acids. CDR1 and CDR2 from the germline V gene are LGHNT and FRNRAP. CDR3 loop: CASGPHGFSWNEQFF. For the CDR3, the DNA is TGTGCTAGTGGTCCCCATGGGTTCTCCTGGAATGAGCAGTTCTTC. Full variable domain (rest looked up from reference TRBV12-5 and TRBJ2-1): DARVTQTPRHKVTEMGQEVTMRCQPILGHNTVFWYRQTMMQGLELLAYFRNRAPLDDSGMPKDRFSAEMPDATLATLKIQPSEPRDSAVYFCASGPHGFSWNEQFFGPGTRLTVL.

This sequence joins TRBV11-3 and TRBJ2-2; 7 bases align to TRBD1. This CDR3 is built from 17 residues. The ends lost 5 bases at V and 0 bases at J; junction bases unmatched: 9. Germline lookup yields CDR1 SGHNT and CDR2 YENEEA. The CDR3 sequence: CASSPPGTATNTGELFF. CDR3 nucleotides: TGTGCCAGCAGCCCCCCCGGGACAGCCACGAACACCGGGGAGCTGTTTTTT.

The sample holds a few counts of this clonotype. The CDR3 bases are TGCAGCGTTGTGGCGGGAGCCCCCTACAATGAGCAGTTCTTC. Translated, it gives CSVVAGAPYNEQFF. This rearrangement joins TRBV29-1 to TRBJ2-1; TRBD2 matches 7 bases. Germline loops: CDR1 SQVTM, CDR2 ANQGSEA. The CDR3 has 14 residues. V shed 4 bases and J 2 bases; nucleotides not matched to a gene: 5.

This clonotype was seen a few times. V gene TRBV7-9 combines with J gene TRBJ2-3; 7 bases align to TRBD2. CDR3 length equals 15 residues. Germline V CDR1 and CDR2: SEHNR, FQNEAQ (reference sequence). Germline trimming cut 8 bases from V and 2 bases from J; bases unmatched to any gene: 10. The chain's CDR3 is CASARRESPTDTQYF. The CDR3 DNA reads TGTGCCAGCGCTAGGCGGGAGTCCCCCACAGATACGCAGTATTTT.

This chain links TRBV30 with TRBJ2-2; D might be TRBD2 (5 bases). Per germline, CDR1 GTSNPN and CDR2 SVGIG (reference sequence). This CDR3 comprises 13 residues. The CDR3 region is CAKKKGVTGELFF. The CDR3, as DNA: TGTGCTAAAAAAAAGGGAGTCACCGGGGAGCTGTTTTTT.

The chain uses TRBV6-5 and TRBJ1-2; the D gene is possibly TRBD1 (5 bases). Germline V CDR1 and CDR2: MNHEY, SVGAGI. The CDR3 length is 13 residues. Trimming took off 4 bases at V and 4 bases at J, with 10 bases between the two ends. The CDR3 coding sequence is TGTGCCAGCAGTTCCGCGGGACGCTATGGCTACACCTTC. This gives the protein CASSSAGRYGYTF.

The rearrangement links TRBV12-3 or TRBV12-4 to TRBJ2-3, with 10 bases fitting TRBD2. Germline trimming cut 6 bases from V and 5 bases from J; bases unmatched to any gene: 8. CDR3 length equals 15 residues. CDR3 region: CASSRSGGGGDTQYF. The CDR3 DNA reads as TGTGCCAGCAGCCGCAGCGGGGGGGGAGGAGATACGCAGTATTTT.

This clonotype was seen a few times. The rearrangement links TRBV4-3 to TRBJ2-1, with 8 bases lining up with TRBD1. Trimming took 4 bases from V and 0 from J; bases not matched to a gene: 5. This CDR3 region has 16 residues. Germline assignment: CDR1 LGHNA and CDR2 YSLEER. The DNA of the CDR3 is TGCGCCAGCAGCCGTGGGACAGGAGGCTCCTACAATGAGCAGTTCTTC. This codes for CASSRGTGGSYNEQFF.

This chain links TRBV28 with TRBJ1-2; D may be TRBD1 (6 bases). The V gene's germline CDR1 is MDHEN and CDR2 SYDVKM. The CDR3 is made up of 14 amino acids. Trimming stripped 7 bases from V and 3 bases from J, with 15 bases between. CDR3 DNA sequence: TGTGCCAGCACTCTCATAGGGGGGGACTATGGCTACACCTTC. This codes for CASTLIGGDYGYTF.

There are a few counts of this clonotype. The chain combines TRBV5-5 with TRBJ1-5; D uncertain. The germline V gene has CDR1 SGHKS and CDR2 YYEKEE (reference sequence). Trimming took 5 bases from V and 4 from J, leaving 13 bases between them. The CDR3 consists of 14 residues. The CDR3, as DNA: TGTGCCAGCAGTATGGAGGGTAGGAATCAGCCCCAGCATTTT. This codes for CASSMEGRNQPQHF.

This chain connects TRBV5-1 to TRBJ1-3; D perhaps matches TRBD1 (5 bases). Germline V CDR1 and CDR2: SGHRS, YFSETQ. The CDR3 totals 13 residues. The V and J ends lost 4 bases and 4 bases respectively, with 9 bases between them. CDR3 sequence (DNA): TGCGCCAGCAGCCCTGGGGGAGGAAACACCATATATTTT. Translating gives CASSPGGGNTIYF.

The chain is built from TRBV14 and TRBJ2-2; 9 bases match TRBD1. Germline V gives CDR1 SGHDN, CDR2 FVKESK. The trim removed 3 bases at V and 1 base at J, leaving 12 bases unmatched. The CDR3 consists of 19 residues. This CDR3 reads CASSHSGQGYSWNTGELFF. CDR3 coding DNA: TGTGCCAGCAGCCATTCGGGACAGGGTTATTCATGGAACACCGGGGAGCTGTTTTTT.

This clonotype was detected only a few times. The chain is built from TRBV5-1 and TRBJ2-1, with 7 bases lining up with TRBD2. CDR3 size: 17 residues. V trimming: 4 bases; J trimming: 0 bases; junction bases outside the gene matches: 10. Germline values: CDR1 SGHRS, CDR2 YFSETQ. CDR3 protein: CASSPGGGGGSYNEQFF. The DNA for the CDR3 is TGCGCCAGCAGCCCGGGAGGCGGGGGAGGCTCCTACAATGAGCAGTTCTTC.

V gene TRBV5-1 combines with J gene TRBJ1-2; a possible D gene is TRBD1 (5 bases). This CDR3 spans 14 amino acids. V was clipped by 1 base and J by 1 base, with 8 bases between them. Germline V gene lookup returns CDR1 SGHRS and CDR2 YFSETQ. As DNA, the CDR3 is TGCGCCAGCAGCTTGTCGGGGGTTAACTATGGCTACACCTTC. Protein product: CASSLSGVNYGYTF. The full variable domain, completed using reference TRBV5-1 and TRBJ1-2, is KAGVTQTPRYLIKTRGQQVTLSCSPISGHRSVSWYQQTPGQGLQFLFEYFSETQRNKGNFPGRFSGRQFSNSRSEMNVSTLELGDSALYLCASSLSGVNYGYTFGSGTRLTVV.

V usage is TRBV7-2 and J usage is TRBJ2-3; TRBD2 matches at 10 bases. V lost 4 bases to trimming and J lost 2 bases; unmatched junction nucleotides: 3. This CDR3 is built from 15 residues. Germline CDR1 SGHTA, CDR2 FQGNSA. The CDR3 loop reads CASSSTSGITDTQYF. The CDR3 region has the DNA TGTGCCAGCAGCTCAACTAGCGGGATCACAGATACGCAGTATTTT.

In regard to this clonotype: The CDR3 end shows no conserved phenylalanine or tryptophan, and so a read error is likely. Because the CDR3's place on the DNA is in doubt, the DNA is left out and the CDR3 is given as listed by TCRdb. This chain joins TRBV9 and TRBJ2-1. Germline CDR1 SGDLS, CDR2 YYNGEE. From its first to its last residue, the CDR3 has 10 amino acids. Here the CDR3 reads CASSVHSAHY.

This clonotype was detected only a few times. In DNA, the CDR3 is TGCGCCAGCAGTTCAGCGGGAGGGAGCACAGATACGCAGTATTTT. Translating gives CASSSAGGSTDTQYF. The V gene is TRBV5-1, the J gene TRBJ2-3; TRBD2 matches at 10 bases. V was clipped by 5 bases and J by 0 bases; unmatched bases: 3. CDR3 length equals 15 residues. Germline V CDR1 and CDR2: SGHRS, YFSETQ.

The rearrangement links TRBV11-2 to TRBJ1-1; tentative D call: TRBD1 (6 bases). Germline V gives CDR1 SGHAT, CDR2 FQNNGV. The CDR3 has 16 amino acids. The ends were cut back, 5 bases at V and 4 bases at J, with 20 bases in the middle. The CDR3 DNA follows: TGTGCCAGCAGCCTACCTGGGACAAACCCTGCCACTGAAGCTTTCTTT. The encoded protein is CASSLPGTNPATEAFF.

The gene calls are TRBV20-1 and TRBJ2-7; D uncertain. Trimming removed 6 bases from V and 2 bases from J, with 11 bases in between. The CDR3 has 12 amino acids. Germline-derived CDR1 and CDR2 are DFQATT and SNEGSKA (reference sequence). This CDR3 reads CSASSRTYEQYF. CDR3 sequence (DNA): TGCAGTGCAAGCAGCAGGACCTACGAGCAGTACTTC.

This clonotype was picked up a small number of times. This chain connects TRBV5-1 to TRBJ2-7; D is unresolved. Looked up from germline, CDR1 is SGHRS and CDR2 is YFSETQ. Deletions cut 1 base from V and 3 bases from J, with 14 bases between. The CDR3 has 15 residues. For the CDR3, the DNA is TGCGCCAGCAGCTTGTTACCGCCACCATTCTACGAGCAGTACTTC. Its translation is CASSLLPPPFYEQYF. The full variable domain, its missing parts supplied by reference TRBV5-1 and TRBJ2-7, is KAGVTQTPRYLIKTRGQQVTLSCSPISGHRSVSWYQQTPGQGLQFLFEYFSETQRNKGNFPGRFSGRQFSNSRSEMNVSTLELGDSALYLCASSLLPPPFYEQYFGPGTRLTVT.

The CDR3 DNA is TGTGCCAGCAGCTACGGGCCTCCCAACTCTGGAAACACCATATATTTT. Protein: CASSYGPPNSGNTIYF. The chain combines TRBV7-6 with TRBJ1-3; D is unresolved. CDR1 is SGHVS, CDR2 FNYEAQ, per germline. This CDR3 region has 16 residues. V lost 4 bases to trimming and J lost 0 bases, with 13 bases between them. The whole variable domain, remainder taken from reference TRBV7-6 and TRBJ1-3, is GAGVSQSPRYKVTKRGQDVALRCDPISGHVSLYWYRQALGQGPEFLTYFNYEAQQDKSGLPNDRFSAERPEGSISTLTIQRTEQRDSAMYRCASSYGPPNSGNTIYFGEGSWLTVV.

This clonotype was picked up a small number of times. The rearrangement links TRBV20-1 to TRBJ1-2, with TRBD1 identical over 8 bases. V shed 8 bases and J 8 bases; nucleotides not matched to a gene: 16. Looked up from germline, CDR1 is DFQATT and CDR2 is SNEGSKA (reference sequence). The length of the CDR3 is 14 residues. In nucleotides, the CDR3 is TGCAGTTCACAAGCAGGGCAGGGGGCAAGAGGCTACACCTTC. Translated: CSSQAGQGARGYTF.